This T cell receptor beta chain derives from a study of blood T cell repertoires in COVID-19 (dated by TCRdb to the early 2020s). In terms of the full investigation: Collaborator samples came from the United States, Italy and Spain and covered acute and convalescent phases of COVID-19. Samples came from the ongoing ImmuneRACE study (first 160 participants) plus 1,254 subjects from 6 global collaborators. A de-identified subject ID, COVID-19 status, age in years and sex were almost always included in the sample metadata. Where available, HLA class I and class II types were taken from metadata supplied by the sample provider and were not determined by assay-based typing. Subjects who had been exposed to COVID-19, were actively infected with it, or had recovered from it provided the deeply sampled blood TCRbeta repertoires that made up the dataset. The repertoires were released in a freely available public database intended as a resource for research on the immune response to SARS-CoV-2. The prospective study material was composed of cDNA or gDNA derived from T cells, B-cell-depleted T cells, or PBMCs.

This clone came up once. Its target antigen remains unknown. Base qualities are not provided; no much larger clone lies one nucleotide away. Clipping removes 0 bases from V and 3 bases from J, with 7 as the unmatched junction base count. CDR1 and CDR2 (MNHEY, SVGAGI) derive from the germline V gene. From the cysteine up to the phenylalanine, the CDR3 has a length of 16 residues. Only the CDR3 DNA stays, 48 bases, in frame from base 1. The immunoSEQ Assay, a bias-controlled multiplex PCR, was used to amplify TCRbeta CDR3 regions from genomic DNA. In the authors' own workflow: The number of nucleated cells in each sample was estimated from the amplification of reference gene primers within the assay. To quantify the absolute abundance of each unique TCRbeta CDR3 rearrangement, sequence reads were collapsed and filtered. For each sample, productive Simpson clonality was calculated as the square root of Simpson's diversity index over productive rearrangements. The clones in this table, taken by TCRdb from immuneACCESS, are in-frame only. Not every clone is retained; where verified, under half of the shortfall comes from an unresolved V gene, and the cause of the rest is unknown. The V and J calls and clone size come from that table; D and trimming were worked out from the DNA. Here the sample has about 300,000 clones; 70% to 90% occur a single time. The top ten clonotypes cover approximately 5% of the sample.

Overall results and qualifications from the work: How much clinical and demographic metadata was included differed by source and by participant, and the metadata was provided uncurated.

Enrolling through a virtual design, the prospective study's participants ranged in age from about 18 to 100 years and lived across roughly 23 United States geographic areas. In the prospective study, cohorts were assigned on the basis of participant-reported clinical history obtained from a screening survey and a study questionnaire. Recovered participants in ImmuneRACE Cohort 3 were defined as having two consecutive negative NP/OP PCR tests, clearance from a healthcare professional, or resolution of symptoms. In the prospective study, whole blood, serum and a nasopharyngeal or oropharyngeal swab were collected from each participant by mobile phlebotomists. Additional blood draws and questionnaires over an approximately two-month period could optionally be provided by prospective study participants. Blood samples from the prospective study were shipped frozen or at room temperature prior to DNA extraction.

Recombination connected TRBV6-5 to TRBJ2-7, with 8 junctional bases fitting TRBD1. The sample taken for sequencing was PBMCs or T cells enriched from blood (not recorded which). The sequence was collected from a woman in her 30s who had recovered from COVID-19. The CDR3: CASSYSAGTGNYEQYF. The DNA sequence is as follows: TGTGCCAGCAGTTACTCAGCCGGGACAGGAAACTACGAGCAGTACTTC.